This entry lists 6 T cell receptor beta chains sequenced from one sample in a study of blood T cell repertoires in COVID-19 (dated by TCRdb to about 2020). Library preparation was by the immunoSEQ multiplex PCR assay. TCRdb retrieved this table from immuneACCESS and kept in-frame rearrangements only. Not all clones are present; in checked studies, unresolved V genes account for under half, and no reason is known for the remainder. The sample yields 7,300 or so clones; about 86% were counted once. The ten largest account for 5.5% to 8% of the sample. The sample taken for sequencing was peripheral blood. The receptor source for this set is a woman aged 45-65 years with active or convalescent COVID-19.

The rearrangement links TRBV19 to TRBJ1-1, with D possibly being TRBD1 (5 bases). Trimming removed 5 bases at V and 3 bases at J, with 13 bases between. The CDR3 sequence is 14 residues long. Germline V gene lookup returns CDR1 LNHDA and CDR2 SQIVND (reference sequence). Here the CDR3 DNA reads TGTGCCAGTAGTGTGATGCAGGGATACACTGAAGCTTTCTTT. This codes for CASSVMQGYTEAFF.

The chain has TRBV5-1 and TRBJ2-7; 8 bases align to TRBD2. Losses at the gene ends were 4 bases for V and 2 bases for J; bases not matched to a gene: 5. The length of the CDR3 is 14 residues. Germline CDR1 and CDR2: SGHRS and YFSETQ. As DNA, the CDR3 is TGCGCCAGCAGCCCGCGGGAGGTCACCTACGAGCAGTACTTC. Its protein product is CASSPREVTYEQYF.

CDR3 amino acids: CASIPGSPPYGYTF. The CDR3 DNA follows: TGTGCCAGCATCCCGGGAAGTCCCCCTTATGGCTACACCTTC. V usage is TRBV21-1 and J usage is TRBJ1-2. TRBV21-1 is listed as a pseudogene. The CDR3 spans 14 residues.

The V call is TRBV7-2, the J call TRBJ2-1, with a weak D call TRBD1 (5 bases). This CDR3 has 14 amino acids. CDR1 is SGHTA, CDR2 FQGNSA, per germline. Trimming took 5 bases from V and 9 from J, leaving 17 bases between them. CDR3 region: CASSETQVTVEQFF. The CDR3 DNA reads TGTGCCAGCAGCGAAACACAGGTCACGGTTGAGCAGTTCTTC.

The chain uses TRBV27 and TRBJ1-6; 8 bases match TRBD1. This CDR3 region has 13 residues. Trimming took 4 bases from V and 10 from J; bases not matched to a gene: 3. CDR1 and CDR2 from the germline V gene are MNHEY and SMNVEV (reference sequence). CDR3 amino acids: CASSSGGESPLHF. In DNA form, the CDR3 reads TGTGCCAGCAGTTCAGGGGGCGAGTCACCCCTCCACTTT.

In this sample, this clone turned up once. The chain joins TRBV7-8 to TRBJ2-5, with 12 nucleotides matching TRBD2. V shed 3 bases and J 5 bases; nucleotides not matched to a gene: 10. CDR1 and CDR2 from the germline V gene are SGHVS and FQNEAQ. There are 17 residues in the CDR3. The CDR3 DNA is TGTGCCAGCAGCTTTGGACTAGCGGGACATAAGGGGGAGACCCAGTACTTC. Translated: CASSFGLAGHKGETQYF. The complete variable domain, with remaining parts taken from reference TRBV7-8 and TRBJ2-5, reads GAGVSQSPRYKVAKRGQDVALRCDPISGHVSLFWYQQALGQGPEFLTYFQNEAQLDKSGLPSDRFFAERPEGSVSTLKIQRTQQEDSAVYLCASSFGLAGHKGETQYFGPGTRLLVL.